This T cell receptor (beta chain) was sequenced during a study of T cells in Graves' hyperthyroidism and ophthalmopathy. The germline V gene encodes CDR1 MGHDK and CDR2 SYGVNS. CDR3 length: 13 amino acids. V was trimmed by 4 bases and J by 4 bases, leaving 10 bases between them. Template material for amplifying TCR beta CDR3 regions consisted of RNA transcripts. Using the HTBI primer set, a first-round RT-PCR was run on the TCR CDR3. TCRdb fed the multiplex PCR reads into MiXCR, producing one record per CDR3 protein. The sample has around 540,000 distinct CDR3 sequences, 46% seen once. This receptor was identified in a young woman with Graves' hyperthyroidism. This chain joins TRBV25-1 and TRBJ1-2; possibly TRBD1 for D (6 bases). The sequenced sample consisted of peripheral blood or thyroid tissue (not recorded which). The CDR3: CASSAKGVYGYTF. The CDR3 DNA reads as TGTGCCAGCAGTGCCAAGGGGGTCTATGGCTACACCTTC.